Listed below are T cell receptor beta chains from one sample, sequenced in a study of STAT5B mutations in CD4+ large granular lymphocyte leukemia. Here immunoSEQ multiplex PCR was the method, and the copy in TCRdb shows in-frame clones only, minus some. This sample has about 34,000 clones; about four fifths occur once, and the top ten carry roughly 2.3%. Sample: CD4+ T cells from blood buffy coats. All receptors derive from a human donor in good health. Both conserved end residues are part of each CDR3. A D gene is named only where the DNA matches it firmly. Expanded clones are given a class, and other clones once, few, many or no size at all.

size: NA; V: TRBV6-1; J: TRBJ1-1; D: TRBD1; CDR3: CASSDTRGAEAFF; DNA: TGTGCCAGCAGTGATACCAGGGGGGCTGAAGCTTTCTTT
size: few; V: TRBV5-6; J: TRBJ1-1; D: NA; CDR3: CASSSDADTEAFF; DNA: TGTGCCAGCAGCTCAGACGCAGACACTGAAGCTTTCTTT
size: few; V: TRBV5-1; J: TRBJ1-3; D: TRBD1; CDR3: CASMQGASGNTIYF; DNA: TGCGCCAGCATGCAGGGGGCTAGTGGAAACACCATATATTTT
size: NA; V: TRBV19; J: TRBJ1-5; D: TRBD1; CDR3: CASTDRTGGDQPQHF; DNA: TGTGCCAGTACCGACCGTACAGGGGGCGACCAGCCCCAGCATTTT
size: NA; V: TRBV2; J: TRBJ2-3; D: NA; CDR3: CASSEPGLEGATQYF; DNA: TGTGCCAGCAGTGAACCGGGACTTGAGGGGGCTACGCAGTATTTT
size: NA; V: TRBV5-4; J: TRBJ2-1; D: TRBD2; CDR3: CASSKASGGSGNEQFF; DNA: TGTGCCAGCAGCAAAGCTAGCGGGGGGAGTGGCAATGAGCAGTTCTTC
size: NA; V: TRBV9; J: TRBJ2-1; D: TRBD2; CDR3: CASSVGGLAGGPYEQFF; DNA: TGTGCCAGCAGCGTAGGAGGACTAGCGGGAGGGCCCTATGAGCAGTTCTTC
size: few; V: TRBV5-4; J: TRBJ2-4; D: TRBD2; CDR3: CASSLGWGRAGNIQYF; DNA: TGTGCCAGCAGCTTGGGGTGGGGGAGAGCGGGGAACATTCAGTACTTC
size: once; V: TRBV10-2; J: TRBJ1-2; D: NA; CDR3: CASSESVAGLSGGYTF; DNA: TGCGCCAGCAGTGAGTCTGTCGCCGGCCTATCTGGGGGCTACACCTTC
size: NA; V: TRBV6-5; J: TRBJ1-2; D: NA; CDR3: CASYRGVGGGYGYTF; DNA: TGTGCCAGCTACCGGGGCGTGGGGGGCGGCTATGGCTACACCTTC
size: NA; V: TRBV5-6; J: TRBJ1-1; D: TRBD1; CDR3: CASSFGTGGGTEAFF; DNA: TGTGCCAGCAGCTTCGGGACAGGGGGCGGGACTGAAGCTTTCTTT
size: NA; V: TRBV5-4; J: TRBJ1-2; D: NA; CDR3: CASSGDRIYGYTF; DNA: TGTGCCAGCAGCGGAGACAGAATATATGGCTACACCTTC
size: NA; V: TRBV5-1; J: TRBJ1-1; D: TRBD1; CDR3: CASSPRQGNGGSEAFF; DNA: TGCGCCAGCAGCCCAAGACAGGGGAATGGGGGGAGTGAAGCTTTCTTT
size: once; V: TRBV5-6; J: TRBJ1-4; D: NA; CDR3: CASSWLRWGTNEKLFF; DNA: TGTGCCAGCAGCTGGCTTCGGTGGGGGACTAATGAAAAACTGTTTTTT
size: NA; V: TRBV19; J: TRBJ1-1; D: NA; CDR3: CASSIGRGTEAFF; DNA: TGTGCCAGTAGTATAGGGCGGGGAACTGAAGCTTTCTTT
size: NA; V: TRBV2; J: TRBJ2-6; D: NA; CDR3: CASRERAGGANVLTF; DNA: TGTGCCAGCAGGGAAAGGGCCGGTGGGGCCAACGTCCTGACTTTC
size: NA; V: TRBV10-1; J: TRBJ2-3; D: NA; CDR3: CASSAGDTDTQYF; DNA: TGCGCCAGCAGCGCCGGAGACACAGATACGCAGTATTTT
size: NA; V: TRBV5-1; J: TRBJ1-1; D: NA; CDR3: CASSTVGATEAFF; DNA: TGCGCCAGCAGTACAGTGGGTGCCACTGAAGCTTTCTTT
size: NA; V: TRBV5-6; J: TRBJ1-2; D: NA; CDR3: CASSFYPGGGKSGYTF; DNA: TGTGCCAGCAGCTTTTATCCGGGGGGAGGGAAGAGTGGCTACACCTTC
size: NA; V: TRBV29-1; J: TRBJ1-4; D: NA; CDR3: CSVRTVGNEKLFF; DNA: TGCAGCGTTCGGACAGTAGGAAATGAAAAACTGTTTTTT
size: few; V: TRBV5-6; J: TRBJ2-7; D: TRBD2; CDR3: CASSIGLAGAYEQYF; DNA: TGTGCCAGCAGCATCGGACTAGCGGGGGCCTACGAGCAGTACTTC
size: NA; V: TRBV27; J: TRBJ2-7; D: TRBD1; CDR3: CASSFAGGTGGLSEQYF; DNA: TGTGCCAGCAGTTTCGCGGGGGGGACAGGGGGCTTAAGCGAGCAGTACTTC
size: NA; V: TRBV2; J: TRBJ2-7; D: TRBD1; CDR3: CASSHGTGGYEQYF; DNA: TGTGCCAGCAGTCACGGGACAGGGGGCTACGAGCAGTACTTC
size: once; V: TRBV6-1; J: TRBJ2-4; D: TRBD1; CDR3: CASSVNRGAGNIQYF; DNA: TGTGCCAGCAGTGTTAACAGGGGAGCCGGGAACATTCAGTACTTC
size: NA; V: TRBV2; J: TRBJ1-2; D: NA; CDR3: CAAGVEGPLGYTF; DNA: TGTGCCGCGGGGGTGGAGGGACCTCTTGGCTACACCTTC
size: NA; V: TRBV6-5; J: TRBJ2-2; D: TRBD1; CDR3: CASSYDRGNTGELFF; DNA: TGTGCCAGCAGTTACGACAGGGGGAACACCGGGGAGCTGTTTTTT
size: NA; V: TRBV5-6; J: TRBJ1-5; D: TRBD1; CDR3: CASSLAGGVGQPQHF; DNA: TGTGCCAGCAGCTTGGCAGGGGGGGTAGGTCAGCCCCAGCATTTT
size: NA; V: TRBV27; J: TRBJ1-1; D: TRBD1; CDR3: CASRPPTGESTEAFF; DNA: TGTGCCAGCAGACCGCCTACAGGGGAGAGCACTGAAGCTTTCTTT
size: NA; V: TRBV5-1; J: TRBJ2-1; D: TRBD1; CDR3: CASSLGTGARNEQFF; DNA: TGCGCCAGCAGCTTAGGGACAGGGGCCCGCAATGAGCAGTTCTTC
size: NA; V: TRBV10-3; J: TRBJ2-1; D: TRBD2; CDR3: CAIRASGGVYNEQFF; DNA: TGTGCCATCAGGGCTAGCGGGGGGGTCTACAATGAGCAGTTCTTC
size: NA; V: TRBV15; J: TRBJ1-2; D: NA; CDR3: CATSRGTSVYGYTF; DNA: TGTGCCACCAGTCGCGGGACGTCCGTCTATGGCTACACCTTC
size: NA; V: TRBV14; J: TRBJ2-7; D: TRBD1; CDR3: CASSQTPDRNYEQYF; DNA: TGTGCCAGCAGCCAGACCCCGGACAGGAACTACGAGCAGTACTTC
size: NA; V: TRBV29-1; J: TRBJ1-1; D: TRBD1; CDR3: CSVVGTGGGEAFF; DNA: TGCAGCGTTGTAGGGACAGGGGGTGGTGAAGCTTTCTTT
size: NA; V: TRBV5-6; J: TRBJ1-1; D: NA; CDR3: CASSIRGLNTEAFF; DNA: TGTGCCAGCAGTATCAGGGGTTTGAACACTGAAGCTTTCTTT
size: NA; V: TRBV5-1; J: TRBJ1-2; D: NA; CDR3: CASSLDSLPYGYTF; DNA: TGCGCCAGCAGCTTGGACAGTTTGCCCTATGGCTACACCTTC
size: NA; V: TRBV7-8; J: TRBJ2-7; D: NA; CDR3: CASSLVAYEQYF; DNA: TGTGCCAGCAGCTTAGTGGCCTACGAGCAGTACTTC
size: NA; V: TRBV5-1; J: TRBJ2-7; D: TRBD1; CDR3: CASSRTGADYEQYF; DNA: TGCGCCAGCAGCCGAACAGGGGCCGACTACGAGCAGTACTTC
size: NA; V: TRBV29-1; J: TRBJ2-5; D: NA; CDR3: CSVAPQETQYF; DNA: TGCAGCGTTGCCCCCCAAGAGACCCAGTACTTC
size: few; V: TRBV5-4; J: TRBJ1-1; D: NA; CDR3: CASSSVGGTEAFF; DNA: TGTGCCAGCAGCTCGGTGGGGGGGACTGAAGCTTTCTTT
size: NA; V: TRBV11-2; J: TRBJ2-1; D: TRBD2; CDR3: CASSLVVAGSYEQFF; DNA: TGTGCCAGCAGCCTTGTGGTAGCGGGAAGCTATGAGCAGTTCTTC
size: NA; V: TRBV10-3; J: TRBJ1-4; D: NA; CDR3: CAIRGSGNEKLFF; DNA: TGTGCCATCAGGGGCAGCGGGAATGAAAAACTGTTTTTT
size: once; V: TRBV20-1; J: TRBJ2-2; D: NA; CDR3: CSVGTGELFF; DNA: TGTAGCGTCGGGACCGGGGAGCTGTTTTTT
size: NA; V: TRBV6-1; J: TRBJ1-4; D: NA; CDR3: CATSMYTGSNEKLFF; DNA: TGTGCCACCAGCATGTATACAGGGAGCAATGAAAAACTGTTTTTT
size: NA; V: TRBV12-5; J: TRBJ2-1; D: TRBD2; CDR3: CASGLAGGEWTSGRAALFF; DNA: TGTGCTAGTGGTTTGGCCGGGGGAGAGTGGACTAGCGGGAGGGCCGCTCTGTTCTTC
size: NA; V: TRBV5-1; J: TRBJ2-2; D: NA; CDR3: CASSWGLRDTGELFF; DNA: TGCGCCAGCAGCTGGGGCTTGAGGGACACCGGGGAGCTGTTTTTT
size: NA; V: TRBV11-2; J: TRBJ1-1; D: TRBD1; CDR3: CASSLGGRAMNTEAFF; DNA: TGTGCCAGCAGCCTAGGGGGCCGCGCAATGAACACTGAAGCTTTCTTT
size: once; V: TRBV10-3; J: TRBJ1-1; D: NA; CDR3: CAITPDRSRANTEAFF; DNA: TGTGCCATCACCCCAGACAGAAGTCGAGCCAACACTGAAGCTTTCTTT
size: NA; V: TRBV6-1; J: TRBJ1-5; D: TRBD1; CDR3: CASSDGTGSQPQHF; DNA: TGTGCCAGCAGTGATGGGACAGGGAGTCAGCCCCAGCATTTT
size: once; V: TRBV7-2; J: TRBJ2-7; D: TRBD2; CDR3: CASSFTSGEQYF; DNA: TGTGCCAGCAGCTTTACTAGCGGAGAGCAGTACTTC
size: NA; V: TRBV30; J: TRBJ2-3; D: TRBD2; CDR3: CAWSVPTSGRTDTQYF; DNA: TGTGCCTGGAGTGTACCGACTAGCGGTCGCACAGATACGCAGTATTTT
size: NA; V: TRBV7-2; J: TRBJ2-7; D: TRBD2; CDR3: CASSLEAGAALYEQYF; DNA: TGTGCCAGCAGCCTCGAAGCGGGGGCCGCCCTATACGAGCAGTACTTC
size: NA; V: TRBV19; J: TRBJ2-3; D: TRBD2; CDR3: CASSKPSGGGTDTQYF; DNA: TGTGCCAGTAGTAAACCTAGCGGGGGGGGAACAGATACGCAGTATTTT
size: once; V: TRBV6-5; J: TRBJ1-2; D: NA; CDR3: CASSSGDGFYGYTF; DNA: TGTGCCAGCAGCTCGGGGGACGGATTCTATGGCTACACCTTC